Below are 5 T cell receptor beta chains sequenced from a single sample in a study of shared T cell receptors in the human thymus. Libraries were prepared by immunoSEQ multiplex PCR; TCRdb keeps only in-frame clonotypes and omits some of them. The sample lists about 660,000 clones; roughly 90% were seen once. In addition, the sample was reused for a study of human thymus T cells.

Sequenced material: thymocytes. These TCRs come from a boy in the first two years of life with a congenital heart defect.

J is TRBJ1-2 and V is TRBV7-9; the match to TRBD1 covers 11 bases. Germline lookup yields CDR1 SEHNR and CDR2 FQNEAQ (reference sequence). V dropped 5 bases and J dropped 10; count of bases not matched to a gene: 9. This CDR3 has 14 residues. The CDR3: CASSRGQGARNYTF. CDR3 in DNA: TGTGCCAGCAGCCGAGGACAGGGGGCAAGAAACTACACCTTC.

In this sample, this clone turned up a few times. The chain employs TRBV30 and TRBJ2-2; D is unclear. This CDR3 is 15 amino acids long. V shed 3 bases and J shed 9 bases, with 20 bases lying between them. The germline gives CDR1 GTSNPN, CDR2 SVGIG (reference sequence). The CDR3 here is CAWSPYPHRYRELFF. The CDR3 coding sequence is TGTGCCTGGAGCCCATATCCCCATAGATACCGGGAGCTGTTTTTT.

DNA for the CDR3: TGTGCCAGTACCACCGGGACTGGAACTTCCCACGAGCAGTACTTC. Amino acid sequence: CASTTGTGTSHEQYF. The rearrangement joins TRBV19 to TRBJ2-7; perhaps TRBD2 as D (6 bases). V lost 7 bases and J 5 bases, leaving 21 bases between the germline ends. Germline loops: CDR1 LNHDA, CDR2 SQIVND (reference sequence). The CDR3 is 15 amino acids.

The genes are TRBV5-4 and TRBJ2-7; TRBD1 matches at 9 bases. The CDR3 consists of 13 residues. The J segment lost 5 bases and the V segment lost 4 bases, leaving 4 bases of the junction unmatched. Germline values: CDR1 SGHNT, CDR2 YYREEE (reference sequence). The CDR3 sequence: CASSGTGFHEQYF. In DNA form, the CDR3 reads TGTGCCAGCAGCGGGACAGGGTTCCACGAGCAGTACTTC. The full variable domain, rest sourced from reference TRBV5-4 and TRBJ2-7, is ETGVTQSPTHLIKTRGQQVTLRCSSQSGHNTVSWYQQALGQGPQFIFQYYREEENGRGNFPPRFSGLQFPNYSSELNVNALELDDSALYLCASSGTGFHEQYFGPGTRLTVT.

This chain uses TRBV5-1 with TRBJ2-1, with 7 bases fitting TRBD1. CDR1 is SGHRS and CDR2 is YFSETQ in the germline V gene. V lost 4 bases and J lost 7; bases outside the gene matches: 8. CDR3 size: 14 residues. CDR3: CASSARDRENEQFF. The DNA for the CDR3 is TGCGCCAGCAGCGCCAGGGACAGAGAGAATGAGCAGTTCTTC.